This entry is about one T cell receptor beta chain. Data came from immunoSEQ multiplex PCR; TCRdb stores just in-frame clones and leaves some out. The repertoire consists of about 120,000 clones, with approximately 87% occurring once and the leading ten covering 12%. Germline V CDR1 and CDR2: GTSNPN, SVGIG (reference sequence). Losses at the gene ends were 3 bases for V and 7 bases for J; bases not matched to a gene: 11. The CDR3 spans 15 residues. This sample is drawn from a study of control samples from healthy donors and cancer patients. The TCR originated in a man aged 25 to 40 in good health. The genes are TRBV30 and TRBJ2-2, with TRBD1 matching over 7 bases. The sample was blood. The CDR3 protein is CAWSQKGAAFGELFF. The CDR3, as DNA: TGTGCCTGGAGCCAAAAGGGGGCGGCTTTCGGGGAGCTGTTTTTT.